Listed below are T cell receptor beta chains from one sample, sequenced in a study of blood T cell repertoires in COVID-19. The table came from immunoSEQ multiplex PCR; TCRdb's copy has only in-frame clones and leaves some out. The profile shows under 200,000 clones, 82% of them singletons. The sample was PBMCs or T cells enriched from blood (not recorded which). Receptor source: a woman in her sixties or seventies with acute COVID-19. The CDR3 runs from the conserved cysteine through the conserved F or W. A D gene is named only where the DNA matches it firmly. Not every row has a clone size; where given, it reads once, few, many or a size class.

d_call	j_call	v_call	clone_size	cdr3_aa	cdr3_nt
.	TRBJ1-4	TRBV7-6	once	CATPKLCFF	TGTGCCACCCCGAAGCTGTGTTTTTTT
.	TRBJ1-5	TRBV7-2	.	CASSLMEAGGQPQHF	TGTGCCAGCAGCTTAATGGAAGCCGGCGGGCAGCCCCAGCATTTT
.	TRBJ2-7	TRBV5-1	few	CASSPGRIAVSSYEQYF	TGCGCCAGCAGCCCCGGCCGAATAGCGGTGTCCTCCTACGAGCAGTACTTC
.	TRBJ1-4	TRBV28	.	CASQEVGEKLFF	TGTGCCAGCCAAGAGGTCGGTGAAAAACTGTTTTTT
.	TRBJ1-1	TRBV7-9	.	CASSLRLTFF	TGTGCCAGCAGCTTGAGGCTAACTTTCTTT
.	TRBJ2-3	TRBV18	.	CASSSNPSTDTQYF	TGTGCCAGCTCATCTAATCCCAGCACAGATACGCAGTATTTT
.	TRBJ1-2	TRBV10-2	.	CASSAQGHPSGYTF	TGCGCCAGCAGTGCACAGGGTCATCCGTCTGGCTACACCTTC
TRBD1	TRBJ1-2	TRBV28	.	CASSPYRGSYGYTF	TGTGCCAGCAGCCCATACAGGGGCTCCTATGGCTACACCTTC
TRBD1	TRBJ2-7	TRBV10-2	.	CASSYGSTGREQYF	TGCGCCAGCAGTTACGGGTCGACAGGGCGCGAGCAGTACTTC
TRBD2	TRBJ2-2	TRBV3-1/TRBV3-2	.	CASSAREATGELFF	TGTGCCAGCAGCGCCCGGGAGGCCACCGGGGAGCTGTTTTTT
TRBD1	TRBJ1-1	TRBV19	few	CASSPGQGAITEAFF	TGTGCCAGTAGTCCCGGACAGGGGGCGATAACAGAAGCTTTCTTT
TRBD1	TRBJ2-3	TRBV5-4	.	CASSSYATGKTDTQYF	TGTGCCAGCAGCTCTTATGCGACAGGGAAGACAGATACGCAGTATTTT
.	TRBJ2-5	TRBV10-1	medium-sized	CASSEFGRGRPQYF	TGCGCCAGCAGTGAGTTCGGCAGGGGAAGACCCCAGTACTTC
TRBD1	TRBJ2-5	TRBV19	.	CASSLGQRETQYF	TGTGCCAGTAGTCTGGGACAGAGAGAGACCCAGTACTTC
.	TRBJ2-1	TRBV10-2	.	CARPTGVHEQFF	TGCGCCAGGCCAACGGGGGTCCATGAGCAGTTCTTC
TRBD1	TRBJ1-1	TRBV5-1	once	CASSRGQGGGTEAFF	TGCGCCAGCAGTCGGGGACAGGGGGGCGGCACTGAAGCTTTCTTT
TRBD2	TRBJ2-1	TRBV6-2/TRBV6-3	.	CASSPIVPSGRPGEQFF	TGTGCCAGCAGTCCGATAGTGCCTAGCGGGAGGCCGGGTGAGCAGTTCTTC
.	TRBJ2-2	TRBV9	.	CASSPGQWGTGELFF	TGTGCCAGCAGTCCGGGACAATGGGGCACCGGGGAGCTGTTTTTT
.	TRBJ1-1	TRBV10-1	.	CASSGIIGTKAFF	TGCGCCAGCAGTGGTATTATCGGGACAAAAGCTTTCTTT
TRBD1	TRBJ1-2	TRBV2	.	CASSFTGVNYGYTF	TGTGCCAGCAGTTTTACAGGGGTCAACTATGGCTACACCTTC
.	TRBJ2-2	TRBV10-3	.	CAIRGDRVGTGELFF	TGTGCCATCAGGGGCGACCGTGTGGGCACCGGGGAGCTGTTTTTT
.	TRBJ2-5	TRBV5-1	.	CASSQYQETQYF	TGCGCCAGCAGCCAGTACCAAGAGACCCAGTACTTC
.	TRBJ2-6	TRBV11-2	.	CASIELGAIGANVLTF	TGTGCCAGCATCGAGTTGGGGGCGATTGGGGCCAACGTCCTGACTTTC
.	TRBJ2-1	TRBV5-5	.	CASSSKGQYNEQFF	TGTGCCAGCAGCTCCAAGGGACAATACAATGAGCAGTTCTTC
.	TRBJ2-3	TRBV9	.	CASSGGRGTDTQYF	TGTGCCAGCAGCGGTGGCCGGGGCACAGATACGCAGTATTTT